These 11 T cell receptor beta chains originate from one sample sequenced in a study of blood T cell repertoires in COVID-19. Using immunoSEQ multiplex PCR, the repertoire was profiled, and TCRdb retains in-frame clones only, with some absent. The sample records about 100,000 clones, roughly 90% being singletons. The source material was peripheral blood. All receptors come from a man aged 55 to 70 with acute or convalescent COVID-19.

This chain uses TRBV24-1 with TRBJ2-6, with 8 bases fitting TRBD1. The CDR3 totals 18 residues. The ends lost 4 bases at V and 3 bases at J; junction bases unmatched: 10. The germline V gene has CDR1 KGHDR and CDR2 SFDVKD. The CDR3 protein is CATSDPTGANGGANVLTF. As DNA, the CDR3 is TGTGCCACCAGTGACCCGACAGGGGCAAACGGTGGGGCCAACGTCCTGACTTTC.

This chain connects TRBV28 to TRBJ2-7; D might be TRBD2 (6 bases). CDR1 and CDR2 (germline): MDHEN, SYDVKM. The CDR3 has 14 amino acids. V lost 7 bases and J 9 bases, leaving 22 bases between the germline ends. In nucleotides, the CDR3 is TGTGCCAGCACCCCCCCGGGGGAAGGAGTACGGCAGTACTTC. Its protein is CASTPPGEGVRQYF.

V gene TRBV12-3 or TRBV12-4 combines with J gene TRBJ1-1; no firm D call. Trimming left V 5 bases short and J 3 bases short, with 10 bases between. The CDR3 contains 13 residues. The CDR3 nucleotides are TGTGCCAGCAGTGAGAGGTTAGACACTGAAGCTTTCTTT. It is translated as CASSERLDTEAFF.

This CDR3 reads CASSQSQSNSPLHF. Here the CDR3 DNA reads TGTGCCAGCAGCCAATCACAGTCAAATTCACCCCTCCACTTT. This chain links TRBV16 with TRBJ1-6; no clear D. From germline, CDR1 is KGHSY and CDR2 FQNENV. V gave up 0 bases and J gave up 7 bases, with 7 bases separating them. This CDR3 comprises 14 residues. The whole variable domain, filled in from reference TRBV16 and TRBJ1-6, reads GEEVAQTPKHLVRGEGQKAKLYCAPIKGHSYVFWYQQVLKNEFKFLISFQNENVFDETGMPKERFSAKCLPNSPCSLEIQATKLEDSAVYFCASSQSQSNSPLHFGNGTRLTVT.

The chain carries TRBV19 and TRBJ1-3; tentative D call: TRBD1 (5 bases). Germline-derived CDR1 and CDR2 are LNHDA and SQIVND (reference sequence). V was cut by 8 bases and J by 1 base, with 15 bases left in between. The CDR3 has 15 residues. For the CDR3, the DNA is TGTGCCAGTCGACCACCCCCAGGGTCTGGAAACACCATATATTTT. Translated, it gives CASRPPPGSGNTIYF.

The V gene is TRBV5-4, the J gene TRBJ1-4; D ambiguous. With 3 bases removed from V and 4 bases from J, the gap between germline ends came to 7 bases. Per the germline V gene, CDR1 is SGHNT and CDR2 is YYREEE (reference sequence). This CDR3 contains 13 residues. The CDR3 DNA is TGTGCCAGCAGCTACCCGGGTAATGAAAAACTGTTTTTT. Translated: CASSYPGNEKLFF.

The chain joins TRBV7-2 to TRBJ2-1, with a tentative D call TRBD2 (5 bases). Germline V lookup: CDR1 SGHTA, CDR2 FQGNSA. Trimming pared 6 bases from V and 0 bases from J, leaving 6 bases between. This CDR3 region has 13 residues. CDR3 residues: CASSRDSYNEQFF. In DNA, the CDR3 is TGTGCCAGCAGTCGGGACTCCTACAATGAGCAGTTCTTC.

V is TRBV19 and J is TRBJ1-6; perhaps TRBD1 as D (6 bases). The CDR3 loop spans 14 amino acids. Trimming pared 2 bases from V and 8 bases from J, leaving 10 bases between. Per germline, CDR1 LNHDA and CDR2 SQIVND (reference sequence). Here the CDR3 reads CASSIRDTDSPLHF. In nucleotides, the CDR3 is TGTGCCAGTAGTATAAGGGACACCGATTCACCCCTCCACTTT.

V is TRBV5-4 and J is TRBJ2-2; 9 bases are shared with TRBD2. The CDR3 is 17 amino acids. CDR1 and CDR2 (germline): SGHNT, YYREEE (reference sequence). Trimming took 4 bases from V and 0 from J; bases not matched to a gene: 7. DNA for the CDR3: TGTGCCAGCAGCCCGCGGGGGGGCTCATCGAACACCGGGGAGCTGTTTTTT. It encodes CASSPRGGSSNTGELFF.

This clone was observed a single time. The rearrangement uses TRBV7-9 and TRBJ2-7, with unresolved D. CDR3 size: 13 residues. The germline gives CDR1 SEHNR, CDR2 FQNEAQ (reference sequence). Trimming took 2 bases from V and 1 from J, leaving 6 bases between them. The CDR3 loop is CASSLTDSYEQYV. DNA of the CDR3: TGTGCCAGCAGCTTAACAGATTCCTACGAGCAGTACGTC.

The chain joins TRBV19 to TRBJ1-1; weak D call: TRBD1 (6 bases). This CDR3 has 17 residues. The V gene's germline CDR1 is LNHDA and CDR2 SQIVND (reference sequence). V was trimmed by 6 bases and J by 4 bases, leaving 24 bases between them. CDR3 nucleotide sequence: TGTGCCAGTAGCAAAAGTATACAGGGACACCGGAGCACTGAAGCTTTCTTT. Protein sequence: CASSKSIQGHRSTEAFF.